This T cell receptor (beta chain) was found in a study of metastatic and nonmetastatic thyroid tumors. On the study more broadly: Both malignant and benign thyroid patients supplied peripheral blood and tumor or nodule tissue samples, across which the repertoires of these patients were then compared. Overall study findings and caveats: When malignant thyroid tumors were compared with benign nodules, TCR beta diversity was reportedly significantly higher in the malignant tumors. This held in both blood and tumor samples.

Thyroid surgery had not been preceded by any treatment in any patient. TCRdb reanalyzed the PCR reads with MiXCR. The sample lists 30,000 to 35,000 clones, roughly 19% seen once, with 22% in the top ten. As to this clone: Its specificity is unknown.

Germline trimming cut 1 base from V and 4 bases from J; bases unmatched to any gene: 8. The germline V gene encodes CDR1 MGHRA and CDR2 YSYEKL. The CDR3 loop spans 16 amino acids. V and J are TRBV4-1 and TRBJ1-1; TRBD1 matches 8 bases. Sequencing was done on a sample of blood. The TCR sequence derives from a female donor with papillary thyroid cancer or a benign thyroid nodule (not recorded which). Some clones in this sample may be carry-over from other donors' samples. CDR3 protein: CASSQVGTGSSTEAFF. The CDR3 DNA follows: TGCGCCAGCAGCCAAGTGGGGACAGGTTCGAGCACTGAAGCTTTCTTT.